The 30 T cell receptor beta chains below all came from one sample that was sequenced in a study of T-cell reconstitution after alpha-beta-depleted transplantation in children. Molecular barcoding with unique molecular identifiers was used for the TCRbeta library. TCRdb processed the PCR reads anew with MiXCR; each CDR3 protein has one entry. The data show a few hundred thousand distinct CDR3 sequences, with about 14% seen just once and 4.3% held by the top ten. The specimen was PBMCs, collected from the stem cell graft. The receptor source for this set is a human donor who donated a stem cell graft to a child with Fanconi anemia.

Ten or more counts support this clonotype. CDR3 in DNA: TGTGCCAGCTCACCACCAACTAGAGAAAAACTGTTTTTT. Translation: CASSPPTREKLFF. The V call is TRBV18, the J call TRBJ1-4; D is unclear. The CDR3 is 13 amino acids. Germline CDR1 is KGHSH and CDR2 is LQKENI. The V end lost 0 bases, the J end lost 8 bases, and 7 bases lay between the germline ends.

The chain's CDR3 is CASSYLGSPQHF. The CDR3 coding sequence is TGTGCCAGCAGTTACTTAGGCAGCCCTCAGCATTTT. The chain links TRBV6-2 or TRBV6-3 to TRBJ1-5; D is unclear. CDR3 length: 12 residues. Trimming stripped 1 base from V and 13 bases from J, with 11 bases between. Germline V gene data show CDR1 as MNHEY and CDR2 as SVGEGT.

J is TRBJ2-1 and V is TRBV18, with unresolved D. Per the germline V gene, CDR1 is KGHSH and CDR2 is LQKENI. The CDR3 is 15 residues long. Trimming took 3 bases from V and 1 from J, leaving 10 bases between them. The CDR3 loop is CASSPLMGSYNEQFF. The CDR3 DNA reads TGTGCCAGCTCACCCCTGATGGGATCCTACAATGAGCAGTTCTTC.

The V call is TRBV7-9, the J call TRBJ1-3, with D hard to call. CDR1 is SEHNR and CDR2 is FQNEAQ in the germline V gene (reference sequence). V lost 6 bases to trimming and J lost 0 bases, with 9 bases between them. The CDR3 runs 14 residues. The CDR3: CASRPGNSGNTIYF. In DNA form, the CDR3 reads TGTGCCAGCAGGCCCGGGAACTCTGGAAACACCATATATTTT.

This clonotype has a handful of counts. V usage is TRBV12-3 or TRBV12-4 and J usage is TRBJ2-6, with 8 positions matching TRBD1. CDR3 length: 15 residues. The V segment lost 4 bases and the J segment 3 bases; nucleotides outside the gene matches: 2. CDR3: CASSSTGDGANVLTF. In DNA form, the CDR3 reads TGTGCCAGCAGTTCGACAGGGGATGGGGCCAACGTCCTGACTTTC.

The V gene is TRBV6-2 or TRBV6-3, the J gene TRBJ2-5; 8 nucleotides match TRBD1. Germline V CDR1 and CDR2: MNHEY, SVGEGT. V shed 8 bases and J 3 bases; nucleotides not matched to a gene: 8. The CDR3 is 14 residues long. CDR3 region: CASRSLDREETQYF. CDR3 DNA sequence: TGTGCCAGCCGTAGCTTGGACAGGGAAGAGACCCAGTACTTC.

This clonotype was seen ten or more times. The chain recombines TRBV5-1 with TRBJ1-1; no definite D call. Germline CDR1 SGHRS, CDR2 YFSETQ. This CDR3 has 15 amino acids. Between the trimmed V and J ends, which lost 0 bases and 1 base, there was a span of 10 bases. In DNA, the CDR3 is TGCGCCAGCAGCTTGGAGGGTCTTAGGAACACTGAAGCTTTCTTT. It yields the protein CASSLEGLRNTEAFF.

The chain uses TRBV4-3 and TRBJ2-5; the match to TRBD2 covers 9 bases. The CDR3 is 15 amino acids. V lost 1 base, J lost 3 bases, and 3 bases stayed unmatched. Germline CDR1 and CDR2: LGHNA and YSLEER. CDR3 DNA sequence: TGCGCCAGCAGCCAAGTCGCGGGGGGGAAAGAGACCCAGTACTTC. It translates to CASSQVAGGKETQYF.

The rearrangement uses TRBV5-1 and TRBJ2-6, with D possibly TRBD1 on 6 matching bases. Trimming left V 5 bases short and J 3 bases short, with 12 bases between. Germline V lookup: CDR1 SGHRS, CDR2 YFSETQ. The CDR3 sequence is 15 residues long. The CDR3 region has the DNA TGCGCCAGCAGTCCAGGGGTCTTTGGGGCCAACGTCCTGACTTTC. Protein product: CASSPGVFGANVLTF.

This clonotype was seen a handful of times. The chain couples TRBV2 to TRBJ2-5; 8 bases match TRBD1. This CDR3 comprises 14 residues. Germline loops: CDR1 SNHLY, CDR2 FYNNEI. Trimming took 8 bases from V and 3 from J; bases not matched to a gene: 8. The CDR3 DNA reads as TGTGCCAGCGATAGTAGGGGACAGGAAGAGACCCAGTACTTC. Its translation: CASDSRGQEETQYF. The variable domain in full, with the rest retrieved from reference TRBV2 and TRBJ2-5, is EPEVTQTPSHQVTQMGQEVILRCVPISNHLYFYWYRQILGQKVEFLVSFYNNEISEKSEIFDDQFSVERPDGSNFTLKIRSTKLEDSAMYFCASDSRGQEETQYFGPGTRLLVL.

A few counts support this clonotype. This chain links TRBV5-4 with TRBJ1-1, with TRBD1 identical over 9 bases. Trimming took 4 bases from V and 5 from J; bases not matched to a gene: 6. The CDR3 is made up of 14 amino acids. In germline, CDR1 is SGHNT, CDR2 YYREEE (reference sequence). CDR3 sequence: CASSPETGGTEAFF. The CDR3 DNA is TGTGCCAGCAGCCCCGAGACAGGGGGGACTGAAGCTTTCTTT.

The CDR3 sequence is CASSEGEVTGYTF. The CDR3 bases are TGTGCCAGCAGCGAAGGGGAAGTTACGGGCTACACCTTC. This chain connects TRBV12-3 or TRBV12-4 to TRBJ1-2; maybe TRBD1 (5 bases). Trimming shortened V by 6 bases and J by 8 bases, and 16 bases separated the two germline ends. This CDR3 is 13 amino acids long.

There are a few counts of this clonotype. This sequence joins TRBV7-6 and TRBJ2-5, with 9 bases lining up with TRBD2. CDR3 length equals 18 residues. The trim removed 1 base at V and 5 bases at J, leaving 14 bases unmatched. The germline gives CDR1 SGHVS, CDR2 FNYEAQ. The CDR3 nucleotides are TGTGCCAGCAGCTTAGAGGTCGCTAGCGGGGCCCATGTGGAGACCCAGTACTTC. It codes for CASSLEVASGAHVETQYF. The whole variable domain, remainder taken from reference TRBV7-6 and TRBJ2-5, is GAGVSQSPRYKVTKRGQDVALRCDPISGHVSLYWYRQALGQGPEFLTYFNYEAQQDKSGLPNDRFSAERPEGSISTLTIQRTEQRDSAMYRCASSLEVASGAHVETQYFGPGTRLLVL.

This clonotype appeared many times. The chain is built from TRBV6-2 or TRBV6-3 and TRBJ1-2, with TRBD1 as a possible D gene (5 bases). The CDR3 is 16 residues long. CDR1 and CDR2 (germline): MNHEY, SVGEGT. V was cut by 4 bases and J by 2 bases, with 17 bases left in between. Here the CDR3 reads CASSSPIGRENYGYTF. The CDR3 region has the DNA TGTGCCAGCAGTTCGCCCATCGGCAGGGAGAACTATGGCTACACCTTC.

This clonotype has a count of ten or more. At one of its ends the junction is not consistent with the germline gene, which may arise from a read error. The CDR3 DNA reads as TGTGCCAGCAGCCTAGGCGGGGGGACGAACTTC. It yields the protein CASSLGGGTNF. The chain couples TRBV7-9 to TRBJ2-7; 8 nucleotides agree with TRBD2. Germline V gene sequence: CDR1 SEHNR, CDR2 FQNEAQ (reference sequence). This CDR3 comprises 11 residues.

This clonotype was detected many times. CDR3 DNA sequence: TGTGCCAGCAGTTACTCTGTGGACAGGGCCGCCTACAATGAGCAGTTCTTC. It encodes CASSYSVDRAAYNEQFF. The chain couples TRBV6-5 to TRBJ2-1; 8 bases map to TRBD1. J lost 2 bases, V lost 0 bases, and 6 bases had no gene match. Germline values: CDR1 MNHEY, CDR2 SVGAGI. CDR3 size: 17 residues.

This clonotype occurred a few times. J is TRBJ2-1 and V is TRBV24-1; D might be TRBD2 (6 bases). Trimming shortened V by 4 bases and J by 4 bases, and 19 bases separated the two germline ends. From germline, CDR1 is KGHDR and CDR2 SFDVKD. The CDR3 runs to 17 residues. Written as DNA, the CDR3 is TGTGCCACCAGTGAGAGGGCGGGGAGAACACTTTACAATGAGCAGTTCTTC. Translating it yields CATSERAGRTLYNEQFF.

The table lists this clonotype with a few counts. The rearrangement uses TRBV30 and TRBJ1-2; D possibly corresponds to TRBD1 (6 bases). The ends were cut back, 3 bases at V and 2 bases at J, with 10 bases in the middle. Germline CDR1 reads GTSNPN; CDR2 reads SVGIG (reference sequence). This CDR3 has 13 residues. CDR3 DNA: TGTGCCTGGAGCCCGCAGGGGAACTATGGCTACACCTTC. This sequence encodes CAWSPQGNYGYTF.

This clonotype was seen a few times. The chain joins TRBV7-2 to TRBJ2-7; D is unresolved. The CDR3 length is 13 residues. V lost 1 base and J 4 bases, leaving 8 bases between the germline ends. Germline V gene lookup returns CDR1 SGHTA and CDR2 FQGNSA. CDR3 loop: CASSLEWGYEQYF. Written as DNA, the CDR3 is TGTGCCAGCAGCTTAGAATGGGGATACGAGCAGTACTTC.

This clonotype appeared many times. The CDR3 protein is CASSQAPRGVNTEAFF. The CDR3, as DNA: TGCGCCAGCAGCCAAGCCCCCAGGGGGGTGAACACTGAAGCTTTCTTT. The chain joins TRBV4-3 to TRBJ1-1; TRBD1 aligns across 7 bases. This CDR3 spans 16 amino acids. Trimming took 1 base from V and 0 from J; bases not matched to a gene: 5. CDR1 and CDR2 from the germline V gene are LGHNA and YSLEER.

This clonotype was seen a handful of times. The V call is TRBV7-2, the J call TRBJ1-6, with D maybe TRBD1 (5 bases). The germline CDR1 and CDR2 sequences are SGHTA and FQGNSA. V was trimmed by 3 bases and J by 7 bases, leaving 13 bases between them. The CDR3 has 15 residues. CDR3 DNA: TGTGCCAGCAGCTTCCTACAGGCGGGAAATTCACCCCTCCACTTT. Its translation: CASSFLQAGNSPLHF.

CDR3 amino acids: CASTLTSSNYGYTF. The CDR3 coding sequence is TGTGCCAGCACCCTAACTAGCTCGAACTATGGCTACACCTTC. The chain uses TRBV7-9 and TRBJ1-2; D is unclear. The CDR3 is 14 amino acids. Trimming left V 7 bases short and J 2 bases short, with 14 bases between. The germline V gene encodes CDR1 SEHNR and CDR2 FQNEAQ (reference sequence).

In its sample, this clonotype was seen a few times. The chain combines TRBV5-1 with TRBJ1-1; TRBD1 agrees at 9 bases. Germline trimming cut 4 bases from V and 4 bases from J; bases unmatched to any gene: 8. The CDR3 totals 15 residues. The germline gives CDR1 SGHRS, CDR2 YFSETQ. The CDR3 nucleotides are TGCGCCAGCAGCCCGGACAGGGGTTGGGGCACTGAAGCTTTCTTT. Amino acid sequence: CASSPDRGWGTEAFF.

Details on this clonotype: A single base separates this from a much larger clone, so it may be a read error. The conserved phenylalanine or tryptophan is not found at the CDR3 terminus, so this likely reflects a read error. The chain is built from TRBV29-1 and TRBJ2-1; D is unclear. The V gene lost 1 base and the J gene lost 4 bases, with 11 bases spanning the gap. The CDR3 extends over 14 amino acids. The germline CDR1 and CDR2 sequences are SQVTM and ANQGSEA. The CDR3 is CSVEGFGPYNEQFL. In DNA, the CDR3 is TGCAGCGTTGAAGGATTTGGGCCTTACAATGAGCAGTTCCTC.

CDR3 in DNA: TGTGCCAGTAGTATCGGCGGGCAGCTCTATTCCTTTGTAACCTTC. Protein: CASSIGGQLYSFVTF. The chain links TRBV19 to TRBJ1-2; D is ambiguous. Germline V CDR1 and CDR2: LNHDA, SQIVND (reference sequence). The V end lost 3 bases, the J end lost 14 bases, and 25 bases lay between the germline ends. The CDR3 is 15 amino acids.

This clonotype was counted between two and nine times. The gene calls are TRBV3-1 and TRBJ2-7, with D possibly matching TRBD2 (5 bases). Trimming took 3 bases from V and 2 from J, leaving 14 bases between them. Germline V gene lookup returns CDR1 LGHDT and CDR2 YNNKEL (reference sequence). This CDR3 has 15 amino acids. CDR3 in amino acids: CASSHKRPRTYEQYV. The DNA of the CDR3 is TGTGCCAGCAGCCACAAGCGGCCCAGGACCTACGAGCAGTACGTC.

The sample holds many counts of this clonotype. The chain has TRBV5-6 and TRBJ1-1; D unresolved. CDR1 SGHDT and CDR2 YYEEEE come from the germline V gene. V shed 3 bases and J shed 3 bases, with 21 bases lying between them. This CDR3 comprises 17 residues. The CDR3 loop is CASSSDPGMKRYTEAFF. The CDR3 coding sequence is TGTGCCAGCAGCTCCGATCCCGGGATGAAGCGTTACACTGAAGCTTTCTTT. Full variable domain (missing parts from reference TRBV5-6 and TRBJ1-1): DAGVTQSPTHLIKTRGQQVTLRCSPKSGHDTVSWYQQALGQGPQFIFQYYEEEERQRGNFPDRFSGHQFPNYSSELNVNALLLGDSALYLCASSSDPGMKRYTEAFFGQGTRLTVV.

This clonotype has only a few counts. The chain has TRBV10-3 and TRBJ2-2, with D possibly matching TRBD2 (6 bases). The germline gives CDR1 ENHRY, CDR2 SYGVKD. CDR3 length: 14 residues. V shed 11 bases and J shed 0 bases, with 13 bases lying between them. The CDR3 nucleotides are TGTGCCTCCACGGGGGTTGCGAACACCGGGGAGCTGTTTTTT. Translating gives CASTGVANTGELFF.

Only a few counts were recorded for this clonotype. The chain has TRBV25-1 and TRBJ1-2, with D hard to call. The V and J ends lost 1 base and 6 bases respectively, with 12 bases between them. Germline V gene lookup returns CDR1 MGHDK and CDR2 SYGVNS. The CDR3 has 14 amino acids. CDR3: CASSESRGFNGYTF. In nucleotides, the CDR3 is TGTGCCAGCAGTGAATCACGGGGTTTCAATGGCTACACCTTC.

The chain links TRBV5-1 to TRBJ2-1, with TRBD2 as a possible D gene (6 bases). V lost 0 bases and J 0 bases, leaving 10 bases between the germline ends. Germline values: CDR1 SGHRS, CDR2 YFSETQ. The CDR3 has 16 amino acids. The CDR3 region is CASSLVAGSSYNEQFF. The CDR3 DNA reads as TGCGCCAGCAGCTTGGTCGCGGGGAGCTCCTACAATGAGCAGTTCTTC.